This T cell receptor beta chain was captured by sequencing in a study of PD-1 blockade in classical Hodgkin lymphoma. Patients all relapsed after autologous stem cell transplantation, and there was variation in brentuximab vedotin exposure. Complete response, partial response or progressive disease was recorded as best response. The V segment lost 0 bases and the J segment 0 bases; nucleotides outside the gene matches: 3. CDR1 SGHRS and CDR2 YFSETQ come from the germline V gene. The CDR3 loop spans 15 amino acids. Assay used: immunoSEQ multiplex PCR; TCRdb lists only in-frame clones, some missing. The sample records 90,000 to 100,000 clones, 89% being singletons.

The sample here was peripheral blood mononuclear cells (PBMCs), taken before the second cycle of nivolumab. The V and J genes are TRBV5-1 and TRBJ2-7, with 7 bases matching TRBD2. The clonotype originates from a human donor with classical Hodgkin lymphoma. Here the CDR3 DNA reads TGCGCCAGCAGCTTGGACGGGAGGCCCTCCTACGAGCAGTACTTC. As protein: CASSLDGRPSYEQYF.